This is a list of T cell receptor beta chains from one sample in a study of early T cells in non-severe SARS-CoV-2 infection. Each CDR3 protein gets one entry after TCRdb re-called the 5' RACE reads with MiXCR. Here the sample spans more than 90,000 distinct CDR3 sequences, approximately 13% being singletons. The sample taken for sequencing was whole blood. Receptor source: an adult who was a healthcare worker with PCR-confirmed SARS-CoV-2 infection or an uninfected control (not recorded which). Each CDR3 is given with its conserved first and last residue. D genes are given only for firm matches. Size tells how often a clone was seen (once, few, many) or the class of an expanded clone, and some rows leave it out.

d_call: .
v_call: TRBV9
clone_size: many
j_call: TRBJ1-5
cdr3_nt: TGTGCCAGCAGCGTAGACGACGATCAGCCCCAGCATTTT
cdr3_aa: CASSVDDDQPQHF

d_call: .
v_call: TRBV14
clone_size: many
j_call: TRBJ2-7
cdr3_nt: TGTGCCAGCAGCCAAATAGGGTGGAACTACGAGCAGTACTTC
cdr3_aa: CASSQIGWNYEQYF

d_call: .
v_call: TRBV5-1
clone_size: few
j_call: TRBJ2-2
cdr3_nt: TGCGCCAGCAGCCCGGACCCCCGTGCGAACACCGGGGAGCTGTTTTTT
cdr3_aa: CASSPDPRANTGELFF

d_call: .
v_call: TRBV7-6
clone_size: .
j_call: TRBJ1-5
cdr3_nt: TGTGCCAGCAGCCCAGGGGCGGGGCCCGGGGGCAATCAGCCCCAGCATTTT
cdr3_aa: CASSPGAGPGGNQPQHF

d_call: .
v_call: TRBV20-1
clone_size: many
j_call: TRBJ2-3
cdr3_nt: TGCAGTGCTAGAGGGGGGCATACAGATACGCAGTATTTT
cdr3_aa: CSARGGHTDTQYF

d_call: TRBD1
v_call: TRBV12-3/TRBV12-4
clone_size: .
j_call: TRBJ1-5
cdr3_nt: TGTGCCAGCAGGGTACAGGGGGGGAATCAGCCCCAGCATTTT
cdr3_aa: CASRVQGGNQPQHF

d_call: TRBD1
v_call: TRBV29-1
clone_size: many
j_call: TRBJ1-2
cdr3_nt: TGCAGCGCCCGGACAGGGACGGACTATGGCTACACCTTC
cdr3_aa: CSARTGTDYGYTF

d_call: .
v_call: TRBV7-7
clone_size: many
j_call: TRBJ1-3
cdr3_nt: TGTGCTAGCAGCTTAGATACCGGTTTCGGAAACACCATATATTTT
cdr3_aa: CASSLDTGFGNTIYF

d_call: TRBD2
v_call: TRBV28
clone_size: .
j_call: TRBJ2-3
cdr3_nt: TGTGCCAGCAGTCTCACGGGACTAGGAGAAGATACGCAGTATTTT
cdr3_aa: CASSLTGLGEDTQYF

d_call: TRBD2
v_call: TRBV6-2/TRBV6-3
clone_size: .
j_call: TRBJ2-4
cdr3_nt: TGTGCCACCTCATTCTCCGGGACTAGTAGAATTCAGTACTTC
cdr3_aa: CATSFSGTSRIQYF

d_call: .
v_call: TRBV29-1
clone_size: .
j_call: TRBJ2-7
cdr3_nt: TGCAGCGTTGAAGCGGGGTTGGGATCCTACGAGCAGTACTTC
cdr3_aa: CSVEAGLGSYEQYF

d_call: .
v_call: TRBV10-3
clone_size: few
j_call: TRBJ2-1
cdr3_nt: TGTGCCATCAGTGAAACTTACAATGAGCAGTTCTTC
cdr3_aa: CAISETYNEQFF

d_call: .
v_call: TRBV5-1
clone_size: .
j_call: TRBJ2-1
cdr3_nt: TGCGCCAGCGCCTTCGCCAGCAACAATGAGCAGTTCTTC
cdr3_aa: CASAFASNNEQFF

d_call: .
v_call: TRBV5-1
clone_size: .
j_call: TRBJ2-3
cdr3_nt: TGCGCCAGCAGCCCGGCTCGCACAGATACGCAGTATTTT
cdr3_aa: CASSPARTDTQYF

d_call: .
v_call: TRBV5-8
clone_size: .
j_call: TRBJ2-2
cdr3_nt: TGTGCCAGCAGCTTGTATGACAGAATACACACCGGGGAGCTGTTTTTT
cdr3_aa: CASSLYDRIHTGELFF

d_call: .
v_call: TRBV7-9
clone_size: many
j_call: TRBJ2-2
cdr3_nt: TGTGCCGTTGCCCAGGGAAACACCGGGGAGCTGTTTTTT
cdr3_aa: CAVAQGNTGELFF

d_call: TRBD1
v_call: TRBV4-1
clone_size: .
j_call: TRBJ1-1
cdr3_nt: TGCGCCAGCAGTTACAGGGGACAGGGGTACTCTGAAGCTTTCTTT
cdr3_aa: CASSYRGQGYSEAFF

d_call: TRBD1
v_call: TRBV12-3/TRBV12-4
clone_size: few
j_call: TRBJ1-3
cdr3_nt: TGTGCCAGCAGACCGACAGGGGGGACTGGAAACACCATATATTTT
cdr3_aa: CASRPTGGTGNTIYF

d_call: .
v_call: TRBV7-7
clone_size: few
j_call: TRBJ2-2
cdr3_nt: TGTGCCAGCAGCCCCAGCTTATTCGGGGGCGGGAACACCGGGGAGCTGTTTTTT
cdr3_aa: CASSPSLFGGGNTGELFF

d_call: TRBD2
v_call: TRBV10-2
clone_size: few
j_call: TRBJ2-3
cdr3_nt: TGCGCCAGCAGCGGGGGGGAGAGGCCGCAGTATTTT
cdr3_aa: CASSGGERPQYF

d_call: .
v_call: TRBV2
clone_size: .
j_call: TRBJ2-7
cdr3_nt: TGTGCCAGCAAGATAACAGGGATTCTTAGTCCCTCCTACGAGCAGTACTTC
cdr3_aa: CASKITGILSPSYEQYF

d_call: TRBD2
v_call: TRBV12-3/TRBV12-4
clone_size: few
j_call: TRBJ2-3
cdr3_nt: TGTGCCAGCAGTCCCGGGCGTAGCGGGACAGATACGCAGTATTTT
cdr3_aa: CASSPGRSGTDTQYF

d_call: .
v_call: TRBV7-9
clone_size: many
j_call: TRBJ2-3
cdr3_nt: TGTGCCAGCAGCTTAGGATGGGGGGTCCCAGATACGCAGTATTTT
cdr3_aa: CASSLGWGVPDTQYF

d_call: TRBD1
v_call: TRBV11-2
clone_size: many
j_call: TRBJ2-3
cdr3_nt: TGTGCCAGCAGCGTAGACAGGGGGCGCAGGACAGATACGCAGTATTTT
cdr3_aa: CASSVDRGRRTDTQYF

d_call: .
v_call: TRBV7-2
clone_size: many
j_call: TRBJ1-5
cdr3_nt: TGTGCCAGCAGCTTAGTGAGGGGTGGACCCAATCACCCCCAGCATTTT
cdr3_aa: CASSLVRGGPNHPQHF

d_call: TRBD1
v_call: TRBV6-1
clone_size: many
j_call: TRBJ1-2
cdr3_nt: TGTGCCAGCACCTGGAGACAGGGGAACTATGGCTACACCTTC
cdr3_aa: CASTWRQGNYGYTF

d_call: .
v_call: TRBV2
clone_size: .
j_call: TRBJ2-7
cdr3_nt: TGTGCCAGCAAAACCACGGGTCTCGTGTACGAGCAGTACTTC
cdr3_aa: CASKTTGLVYEQYF

d_call: TRBD1
v_call: TRBV12-3/TRBV12-4
clone_size: .
j_call: TRBJ1-2
cdr3_nt: TGTGCCAGCGGCCCACCAAGGGGGCTAAACTATGGCTACACCTTC
cdr3_aa: CASGPPRGLNYGYTF

d_call: .
v_call: TRBV7-8
clone_size: many
j_call: TRBJ2-3
cdr3_nt: TGTGCCAGCAGCCCCGTTACATACATCACAGATACGCAGTATTTT
cdr3_aa: CASSPVTYITDTQYF

d_call: .
v_call: TRBV29-1
clone_size: few
j_call: TRBJ1-1
cdr3_nt: TGCAGCGTTGAAGATAGGGCGGTCAAGAACACTGAAGCTTTCTTT
cdr3_aa: CSVEDRAVKNTEAFF

d_call: TRBD1
v_call: TRBV27
clone_size: many
j_call: TRBJ2-7
cdr3_nt: TGTGCCAGCAGTCCTCAGGGGGCCTCCTACGAGCAGTACTTC
cdr3_aa: CASSPQGASYEQYF

d_call: .
v_call: TRBV7-2
clone_size: many
j_call: TRBJ2-7
cdr3_nt: TGTGCCAGCAGCTTAAGACCAGCTTCAATGCTAACGAGCTCCTACGAGCAGTACTTC
cdr3_aa: CASSLRPASMLTSSYEQYF

d_call: TRBD2
v_call: TRBV10-2
clone_size: .
j_call: TRBJ2-3
cdr3_nt: TGCGCCAGCAGGCAGACTAGCGGCATTTGGGACAATACGCAGTATTTT
cdr3_aa: CASRQTSGIWDNTQYF

d_call: TRBD1
v_call: TRBV4-2
clone_size: many
j_call: TRBJ1-6
cdr3_nt: TGTGCCAGCAGCCCAGGGACAGTAGACCTTTGGTCCTATAATTCACCCCTCCACTTT
cdr3_aa: CASSPGTVDLWSYNSPLHF

d_call: .
v_call: TRBV19
clone_size: .
j_call: TRBJ1-1
cdr3_nt: TGTGCCAGTAGTCCCCACCCCGGACAGTCTGAAGCTTTCTTT
cdr3_aa: CASSPHPGQSEAFF

d_call: TRBD1
v_call: TRBV5-1
clone_size: few
j_call: TRBJ2-5
cdr3_nt: TGCGCCAGCAGCTTGTTTGGACAGGGTCGGGAGACCCAGTACTTC
cdr3_aa: CASSLFGQGRETQYF

d_call: TRBD1
v_call: TRBV25-1
clone_size: medium-sized
j_call: TRBJ1-6
cdr3_nt: TGTGCCAGCAGCGGACAGGGGAGCTCCTATAATTCACCCCTCCACTTT
cdr3_aa: CASSGQGSSYNSPLHF

d_call: TRBD1
v_call: TRBV5-5
clone_size: few
j_call: TRBJ2-3
cdr3_nt: TGTGCCAGCAGCTTGACAGGGGTTTTCCCAGATACGCAGTATTTT
cdr3_aa: CASSLTGVFPDTQYF

d_call: .
v_call: TRBV7-8
clone_size: many
j_call: TRBJ2-5
cdr3_nt: TGTGCCAGCAGCCCGGGACAAAAGTACCAAGAGACCCAGTACTTC
cdr3_aa: CASSPGQKYQETQYF

d_call: .
v_call: TRBV5-5
clone_size: .
j_call: TRBJ1-2
cdr3_nt: TGTGCCAGCAGCGAACAGAGGGGAGATGGCTACACCTTC
cdr3_aa: CASSEQRGDGYTF

d_call: .
v_call: TRBV11-2
clone_size: few
j_call: TRBJ2-3
cdr3_nt: TGTGCCAGCAGCTTACCGCCAGGGAATACGCAGTATTTT
cdr3_aa: CASSLPPGNTQYF

d_call: TRBD2
v_call: TRBV3-1
clone_size: few
j_call: TRBJ2-7
cdr3_nt: TGTGCCAGCAGCCAACCCTTCCGGCTAGCGGGGTTTACCTACGAGCAGTACTTC
cdr3_aa: CASSQPFRLAGFTYEQYF

d_call: .
v_call: TRBV25-1
clone_size: .
j_call: TRBJ1-1
cdr3_nt: TGTGCCAGCAGTGTCGGGTCTGGGGCTTTCTTT
cdr3_aa: CASSVGSGAFF

d_call: .
v_call: TRBV7-8
clone_size: few
j_call: TRBJ2-3
cdr3_nt: TGTGCCAGCAGCTTAGAGGGGCCCTCCATCACAGATACGCAGTATTTT
cdr3_aa: CASSLEGPSITDTQYF

d_call: TRBD1
v_call: TRBV11-2
clone_size: .
j_call: TRBJ2-7
cdr3_nt: TGTGCCAGCAGCTCCCCGGGACAGGGCAGATACGAGCAGTACTTC
cdr3_aa: CASSSPGQGRYEQYF

d_call: .
v_call: TRBV5-6
clone_size: many
j_call: TRBJ2-2
cdr3_nt: TGTGCCAGCAGCTTGGTCCGGGGGCGAAACAACGGGGAGCTGTTTTTT
cdr3_aa: CASSLVRGRNNGELFF

d_call: .
v_call: TRBV5-1
clone_size: .
j_call: TRBJ2-5
cdr3_nt: TGCGCCAGCAGCGTGGCGCGACGGCAAGAAGAGACCCAGTACTTC
cdr3_aa: CASSVARRQEETQYF

d_call: TRBD2
v_call: TRBV28
clone_size: .
j_call: TRBJ2-7
cdr3_nt: TGTGCCAGCAGTCGCCTAGCGGGGATCTACGAGCAGTACTTC
cdr3_aa: CASSRLAGIYEQYF

d_call: .
v_call: TRBV19
clone_size: few
j_call: TRBJ1-2
cdr3_nt: TGTGCCAGTCTTAGGGATGGGGGTTTCAACTATGGCTACACCTTC
cdr3_aa: CASLRDGGFNYGYTF

d_call: .
v_call: TRBV6-5
clone_size: .
j_call: TRBJ1-3
cdr3_nt: TGTGCCAGCTGGACTGGAAACACCATATATTTT
cdr3_aa: CASWTGNTIYF

d_call: .
v_call: TRBV5-1
clone_size: many
j_call: TRBJ1-6
cdr3_nt: TGCGCCAGCAGCTTGGCTTGGGGGAGTGACTCACCCCTCCACTTT
cdr3_aa: CASSLAWGSDSPLHF

d_call: .
v_call: TRBV6-5
clone_size: many
j_call: TRBJ2-1
cdr3_nt: TGTGCCAGCAGGCCCTTGGGGGGGGGCCTTAATGAGCAGTTCTTC
cdr3_aa: CASRPLGGGLNEQFF

d_call: .
v_call: TRBV6-6
clone_size: many
j_call: TRBJ1-6
cdr3_nt: TGTGCCAGCAGTTACCCCCACGGGGAGGCTAATTCACCCCTCCACTTT
cdr3_aa: CASSYPHGEANSPLHF

d_call: TRBD1
v_call: TRBV19
clone_size: .
j_call: TRBJ1-5
cdr3_nt: TGTGCCAGTAGTATTCTTCTCCTCGGACAGGGTGGTCAGCCCCAGCATTTT
cdr3_aa: CASSILLLGQGGQPQHF